Listed here are 10 T cell receptor beta chains from one sample, sequenced in a study of regulatory T cells in long-lasting Graves disease. Documented time point: persistent/refractory GD, antithyroid drugs over 5 years with positive TRAb. From RNA extracted from PBMCs, the TCR library was made. Sequencing libraries for TCR beta were prepared with iRepertoire HTBI primers and Arm-PCR of CDR3 regions. TCRdb analysed the multiplex PCR reads with MiXCR anew, one entry per CDR3 protein. Among a few hundred thousand distinct CDR3 sequences, 21% were seen once, and the ten largest hold roughly an eighth. Material: peripheral blood mononuclear cells (PBMCs), obtained when the disease was refractory, from a patient treated with antithyroid drugs. These receptors originate from a female donor with Graves disease.

V and J are TRBV4-1 and TRBJ1-2, with 8 bases fitting TRBD1. V dropped 0 bases and J dropped 5; count of bases not matched to a gene: 8. The CDR3 loop spans 16 amino acids. From germline, CDR1 is MGHRA and CDR2 YSYEKL. CDR3 sequence reads: CASSQEGQGNLYGYTF. The CDR3 nucleotides read TGCGCCAGCAGCCAAGAAGGACAGGGTAACCTTTATGGCTACACCTTC.

V and J are TRBV15 and TRBJ1-3, with a weak D call TRBD1 (5 bases). The CDR3 consists of 14 residues. In germline, CDR1 is LNHNV, CDR2 YYDKDF (reference sequence). Trimming left V 5 bases short and J 2 bases short, with 10 bases between. The CDR3 loop is CATSGRVPGNTIYF. In nucleotides, the CDR3 is TGTGCCACCAGCGGCAGGGTACCTGGAAACACCATATATTTT.

This clonotype has only a few counts. V is TRBV10-3 and J is TRBJ1-1; the D gene is possibly TRBD1 (5 bases). CDR1 is ENHRY and CDR2 is SYGVKD in the germline V gene. Trimming cost V 6 bases and J 1 base, with 6 bases left between them. This CDR3 has 12 residues. The CDR3, as DNA: TGTGCCATCAGCGGACAGAACACTGAAGCTTTCTTT. It translates to CAISGQNTEAFF.

This clonotype occurred many times. The genes are TRBV2 and TRBJ1-2; D is possibly TRBD1 (5 bases). The CDR3 runs 11 residues. The germline V gene encodes CDR1 SNHLY and CDR2 FYNNEI. Trimming took 3 bases from V and 6 from J, leaving 5 bases between them. The CDR3 DNA is TGTGCCAGCAGTGAGGACAATGGCTACACCTTC. As protein: CASSEDNGYTF.

The V call is TRBV4-1, the J call TRBJ1-5; 9 bases fit TRBD1. The V gene's germline CDR1 is MGHRA and CDR2 YSYEKL. With 1 base clipped from V and 5 bases from J, the junction kept 9 bases outside the gene matches. There are 17 residues in the CDR3. CDR3 residues: CASSQVQGQGYDQPQHF. As DNA, the CDR3 is TGCGCCAGCAGCCAAGTCCAGGGACAGGGCTACGATCAGCCCCAGCATTTT.

The chain employs TRBV7-9 and TRBJ2-7; 8 bases fit TRBD1. The CDR3 contains 15 residues. CDR1 is SEHNR and CDR2 is FQNEAQ in the germline V gene (reference sequence). J gave up 0 bases and V 6 bases, and 7 bases lay outside the gene matches. CDR3 nucleotide sequence: TGTGCCAGCAGTGCAGGGGGCCGAAGCTCCTACGAGCAGTACTTC. This codes for CASSAGGRSSYEQYF. Filled out from reference TRBV7-9 and TRBJ2-7, the complete variable domain reads DTGVSQNPRHKITKRGQNVTFRCDPISEHNRLYWYRQTLGQGPEFLTYFQNEAQLEKSRLLSDRFSAERPKGSFSTLEIQRTEQGDSAMYLCASSAGGRSSYEQYFGPGTRLTVT.

This clonotype was seen repeatedly, ten times or more. CDR3 residues: CASSERTSGTTSSYEQYF. The CDR3 nucleotides read TGTGCCAGCAGTGAACGGACTAGCGGGACCACGAGCTCCTACGAGCAGTACTTC. The chain recombines TRBV6-1 with TRBJ2-7, with 12 bases that match TRBD2. CDR3 length: 18 amino acids. Germline CDR1 and CDR2: MNHNS and SASEGT. The J segment lost 0 bases and the V segment lost 2 bases, leaving 8 bases of the junction unmatched.

This clonotype was recorded at least ten times. The genes are TRBV2 and TRBJ2-5; D is undetermined. The CDR3 has 12 amino acids. V lost 9 bases to trimming and J lost 4 bases, with 12 bases between them. Germline loops: CDR1 SNHLY, CDR2 FYNNEI. CDR3 amino acids: CASSAQGETQYF. CDR3 nucleotide sequence: TGTGCCAGTTCAGCACAAGGAGAGACCCAGTACTTC.

This clonotype has more than one count but fewer than ten. DNA for the CDR3: TGTGCCAGCAGCGCGGGCCCGGGCGCGGAAACCTACGAGCAGTACTTC. This sequence encodes CASSAGPGAETYEQYF. The V call is TRBV9, the J call TRBJ2-7; D gene ambiguous. Between the trimmed V and J ends, which lost 3 bases and 2 bases, there was a span of 18 bases. The CDR3 is 16 residues long. Per germline, CDR1 SGDLS and CDR2 YYNGEE.

This clonotype was detected ten times or more. The chain is built from TRBV20-1 and TRBJ1-2; TRBD1 might be the D (6 bases). V was cut by 6 bases and J by 2 bases, with 13 bases left in between. The germline CDR1 and CDR2 sequences are DFQATT and SNEGSKA (reference sequence). The CDR3 length is 13 residues. CDR3 loop: CSATATGNYGYTF. Here the CDR3 DNA reads TGCAGTGCCACCGCCACAGGGAACTATGGCTACACCTTC.